The rows below give T cell receptor beta chains drawn from one sample of a study of blood T cell repertoires in COVID-19. The method was immunoSEQ multiplex PCR; TCRdb's version includes in-frame clones alone and lacks a portion of them. This sample has around 250,000 clones, with 75% to 90% found just once. Sequencing used peripheral blood. These receptors were collected from a woman aged 40-49 years who had recovered from COVID-19. The CDR3 runs from the conserved cysteine through the conserved F or W. D genes are given only for firm matches.

j_gene: TRBJ1-5
v_gene: TRBV20-1
d_gene: .
CDR3aa: CSASEPGATASNQPQHF

j_gene: TRBJ2-2
v_gene: TRBV11-2
d_gene: TRBD2
CDR3aa: CASSSRGSGRGELFF

j_gene: TRBJ2-1
v_gene: TRBV27
d_gene: TRBD2
CDR3aa: CASTMVGTTTHEQFF

j_gene: TRBJ1-3
v_gene: TRBV6-5
d_gene: .
CDR3aa: CASSRTVVGNTIYF

j_gene: TRBJ2-3
v_gene: TRBV6-5
d_gene: TRBD1
CDR3aa: CASSYGQGGTDTQYF

j_gene: TRBJ2-7
v_gene: TRBV3-1/TRBV3-2
d_gene: .
CDR3aa: CASSQDRQFDSEQYF

j_gene: TRBJ2-2
v_gene: TRBV29-1
d_gene: .
CDR3aa: CSVSHRGRGTGELFF

j_gene: TRBJ1-5
v_gene: TRBV28
d_gene: .
CDR3aa: CASSRTGGLSNQPQHF

j_gene: TRBJ1-4
v_gene: TRBV5-6
d_gene: TRBD1
CDR3aa: CASSLWGQENEKLFF

j_gene: TRBJ1-4
v_gene: TRBV12-3/TRBV12-4
d_gene: TRBD1
CDR3aa: CASRGTGGEKLFF

j_gene: TRBJ2-5
v_gene: TRBV7-8
d_gene: TRBD2
CDR3aa: CASREAGNIETQYF

j_gene: TRBJ1-5
v_gene: TRBV7-8
d_gene: TRBD1
CDR3aa: CASSPHDRGVNQPQHF

j_gene: TRBJ2-5
v_gene: TRBV25-1
d_gene: TRBD2
CDR3aa: CASLLAGGETQYF

j_gene: TRBJ2-2
v_gene: TRBV7-7
d_gene: .
CDR3aa: CASSLTPSNTGELFF

j_gene: TRBJ2-7
v_gene: TRBV5-5
d_gene: TRBD2
CDR3aa: CASSLTGREDYEQYF

j_gene: TRBJ2-1
v_gene: TRBV6-1
d_gene: TRBD1
CDR3aa: CASSSPDRAYNEQFF

j_gene: TRBJ2-1
v_gene: TRBV30
d_gene: .
CDR3aa: CAWSRQTYNEQFF

j_gene: TRBJ2-3
v_gene: TRBV2
d_gene: TRBD2
CDR3aa: CASRGLAGNGDTQYF

j_gene: TRBJ2-2
v_gene: TRBV19
d_gene: TRBD2
CDR3aa: CASSRTSGAADTGELFF

j_gene: TRBJ1-4
v_gene: TRBV5-1
d_gene: TRBD1
CDR3aa: CASSPGQGVEKLFF

j_gene: TRBJ1-2
v_gene: TRBV6-5
d_gene: TRBD1
CDR3aa: CASRLQGANGYTF

j_gene: TRBJ1-1
v_gene: TRBV7-9
d_gene: .
CDR3aa: CASSLVGAEAFF

j_gene: TRBJ2-5
v_gene: TRBV4-1
d_gene: .
CDR3aa: CASSQGAKETQYF

j_gene: TRBJ2-2
v_gene: TRBV10-3
d_gene: .
CDR3aa: CAISEFMRPGQANTGELFF

j_gene: TRBJ2-7
v_gene: TRBV19
d_gene: .
CDR3aa: CASSKMDSSYEQYF

j_gene: TRBJ2-2
v_gene: TRBV7-9
d_gene: TRBD2
CDR3aa: CASSRGDFRELFF

j_gene: TRBJ2-1
v_gene: TRBV27
d_gene: .
CDR3aa: CASSLRGSYNEQFF